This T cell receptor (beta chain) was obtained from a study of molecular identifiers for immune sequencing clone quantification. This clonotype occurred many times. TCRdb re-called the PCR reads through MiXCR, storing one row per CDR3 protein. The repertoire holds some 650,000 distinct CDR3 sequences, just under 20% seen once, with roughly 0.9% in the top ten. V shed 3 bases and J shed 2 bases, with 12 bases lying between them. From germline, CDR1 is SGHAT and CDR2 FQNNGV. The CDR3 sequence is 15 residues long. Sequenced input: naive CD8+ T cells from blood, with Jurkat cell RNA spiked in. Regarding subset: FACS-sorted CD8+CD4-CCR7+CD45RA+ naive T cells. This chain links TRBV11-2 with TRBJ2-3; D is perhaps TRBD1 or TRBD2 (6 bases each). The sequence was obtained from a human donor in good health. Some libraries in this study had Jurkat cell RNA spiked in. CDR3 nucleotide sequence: TGTGCCAGCAGCTTTATGGGGGGCCCCACAGATACGCAGTATTTT. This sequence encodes CASSFMGGPTDTQYF.